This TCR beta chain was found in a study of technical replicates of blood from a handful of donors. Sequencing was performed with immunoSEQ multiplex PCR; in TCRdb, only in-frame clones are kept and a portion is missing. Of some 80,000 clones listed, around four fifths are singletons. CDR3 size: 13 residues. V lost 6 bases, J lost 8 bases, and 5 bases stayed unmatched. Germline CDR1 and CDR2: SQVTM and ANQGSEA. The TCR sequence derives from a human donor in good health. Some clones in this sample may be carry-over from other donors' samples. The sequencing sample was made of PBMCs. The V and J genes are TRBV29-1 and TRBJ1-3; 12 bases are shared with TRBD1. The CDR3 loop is CSVGDRGPDTIYF. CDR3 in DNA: TGCAGCGTGGGGGACAGGGGGCCGGACACCATATATTTT.